This TCR beta chain was captured in a study of blood T cells in healthy people across ages (dated by TCRdb to between 2014 and 2017). Notes on the research overall: Template switching captured roughly one uniquely barcoded TCR beta cDNA molecule per two T cells in model experiments. Four age groups were formed from the donors: young (average approximately 15 years), middle-aged (more than 35), aged (about 68) and long-lived (more than 75). Age-related changes in TCR beta repertoire diversity were measured in the study by deep sequencing normalized with unique cDNA molecular identifiers. To avoid experimental bias, donors of different ages were randomly spread across the sequencing lanes. Using the same blood draw, the study looked at two additional independent replicas of 1 million unique cDNA reads for two donors, one aged 18 to 30 and the other aged 80 or older.

V lost 8 bases and J lost 5 bases; the stretch between them is 13 bases long. Taken from the germline V gene, the CDR1 and CDR2 loops are MDHEN and SYDVKM. The CDR3, from cysteine to phenylalanine, totals 12 residues. Solely the CDR3 DNA is kept, with 36 bases framed from the first base. The protocol used for the library was 5' RACE. A second PCR of roughly 7 to 11 cycles was performed with a sample-barcoded 5' primer and a J-beta primer mix. Each TCR beta cDNA molecule received a unique molecular identifier from a template-switch 5' adaptor carrying 12 random nucleotides. Each sample yielded at least 2.5 million CDR3-containing paired-end reads. First-strand cDNA synthesis was performed from all RNA using the Mint cDNA synthesis kit, with priming by a TRBC-specific oligonucleotide. Following uracil-DNA glycosylase treatment, all cDNA underwent a first 18-cycle PCR with the universal primers M1SS and BC2_uni_R. On the authors' methods: For normalization, 1 million high-quality reads, each with a distinct molecular identifier, were randomly selected from each sample. Reads with shared molecular identifiers were discarded instead of being binned into consensus sequences. MiTCR, with a Q25 quality threshold and the strictest error-elimination algorithm, was used for CDR3 identification, clonotype clustering and error correction. A nonparametric unseen species model using Euler transformation provided a lower-bound estimate of total TCR beta diversity. TCRdb's own reprocessing of the public reads used fastp at Q25 and MiXCR and kept productive beta chains. Entries that share a CDR3 protein sequence are merged under the most common genes and DNA. TCRdb, not the original authors, processed these V and J calls. Here the sample has some 1.8 million distinct CDR3 sequences; about 39% occur a single time. Roughly 24% of the sample rests with the top ten.

The research as a whole found: Estimates of total diversity based on one million sequenced T cells were regarded as lower bounds and as underestimates. Compared with the aged group, more naive CD4+ T cells, fewer expanded clones and increased TCR diversity were shown by the long-lived group, suggesting age selection. As age increased, observed TCR beta diversity per million T cells dropped in a roughly linear way, and a significant reduction was already evident by age about 40. Because donor CMV infection status was unknown, age-related changes in expanded clonotypes were potentially confounded. Bulk unsorted PBMC profiling prevented conclusive comparison of naive and antigen-experienced compartments. There was a strong correlation between observed TCR beta diversity and the percentage of naive T cells measured by flow cytometry.

As concerns this clonotype: The antigen it binds to is not known. It has no much larger one-base neighbor in the sample; base qualities were not kept.

The donors were 40 or so Caucasian individuals from Russia, aged roughly 6 to 100 years, who were systemically healthy. Approximately 9.7 milliliters of peripheral blood were drawn from each donor into EDTA-treated Vacutainer tubes. Ficoll-Paque density-gradient centrifugation was used to isolate PBMCs, with at least 6 million obtained per sample. Trizol reagent was used to extract total RNA from PBMCs, with at least 5.5 micrograms per sample. For every donor, an aliquot of PBMCs went through flow cytometry to measure the percentages of naive CD45RAhigh/CD27high T cells. This TCR derives from a human donor in good health. This sequence uses TRBV28 and TRBJ2-7, with TRBD2 perhaps the D gene, on 6 matching bases. Sequenced sample: blood. CDR3 region: CASRRDGHEQYF. The nucleotides read TGTGCCAGCCGGCGGGACGGGCACGAGCAGTACTTC.